This T cell receptor beta chain was profiled in a study of OX40 agonist ivuxolimab in advanced cancers. This CDR3 has 13 amino acids. Trimming left V 0 bases short and J 1 base short, with 6 bases between. Germline V gene lookup returns CDR1 GTSNPN and CDR2 SVGIG (reference sequence). The protocol was immunoSEQ multiplex PCR, while the TCRdb copy is restricted to in-frame clones and leaves out a portion. This sample carries about 60,000 clones, 75% to 90% of them seen once, and the ten largest clones take about 4.2%. This chain links TRBV30 with TRBJ1-1; no definite D call. This receptor was identified in an adult with an advanced solid tumor such as melanoma, head and neck, liver or kidney cancer. The starting material was CD4+ or CD8+ T cells sorted from blood, obtained in a trial of the OX40 agonist ivuxolimab. CDR3 sequence (DNA): TGTGCCTGGAGTGTATCACCGAACACTGAAGCTTTCTTT. Its protein is CAWSVSPNTEAFF.